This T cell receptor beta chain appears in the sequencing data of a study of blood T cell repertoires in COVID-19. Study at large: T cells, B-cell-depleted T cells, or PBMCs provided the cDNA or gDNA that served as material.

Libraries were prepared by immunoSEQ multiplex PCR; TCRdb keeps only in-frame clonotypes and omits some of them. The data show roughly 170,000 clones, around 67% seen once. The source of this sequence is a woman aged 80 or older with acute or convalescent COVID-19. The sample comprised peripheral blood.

DNA of the CDR3: TGTGCCAGCAGTTTAATAACAGGGAAGACAGGCTACACCTTC. Its translation: CASSLITGKTGYTF. The chain has TRBV27 and TRBJ1-2; D perhaps matches TRBD1 (6 bases). This CDR3 contains 14 residues. Germline V CDR1 and CDR2: MNHEY, SMNVEV (reference sequence). Trimming shortened V by 2 bases and J by 8 bases, and 15 bases separated the two germline ends.